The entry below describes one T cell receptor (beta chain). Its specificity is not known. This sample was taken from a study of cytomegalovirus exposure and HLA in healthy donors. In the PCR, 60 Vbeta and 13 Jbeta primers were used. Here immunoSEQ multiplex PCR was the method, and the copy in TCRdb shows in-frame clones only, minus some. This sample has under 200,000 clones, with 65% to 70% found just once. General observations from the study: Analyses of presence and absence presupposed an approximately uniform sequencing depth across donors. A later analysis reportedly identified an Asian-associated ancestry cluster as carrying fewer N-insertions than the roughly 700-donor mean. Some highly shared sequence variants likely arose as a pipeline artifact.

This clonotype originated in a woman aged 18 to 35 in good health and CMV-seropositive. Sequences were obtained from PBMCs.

As DNA, the CDR3 is TGTGCCAGCAGCGCGTGGGGGACTAGCCGGACAGATACGCAGTATTTT. Its protein product is CASSAWGTSRTDTQYF. The rearrangement joins TRBV7-2 to TRBJ2-3; the match to TRBD2 covers 9 bases. V shed 5 bases, J shed 3 bases, and the junction held 9 bases outside the gene matches. The CDR3 totals 16 residues. Germline assignment: CDR1 SGHTA and CDR2 FQGNSA.